The rows below give T cell receptor beta chains drawn from one sample of a study of shared clonotypes between healthy human individuals. Here immunoSEQ multiplex PCR was the method, and the copy in TCRdb shows in-frame clones only, minus some. The profile shows roughly 1,600,000 clones, 97% to 99% of them singletons. The specimen was naive CD4+ T cells sorted from blood. The receptors were gathered from a young man in good health. The CDR3 runs from the conserved cysteine through the conserved F or W. A D gene is named only where the DNA matches it firmly. A clone size is listed for some rows: how often the clone was seen (once, few, many), or a class if it is expanded.

D gene | J gene | V gene | CDR3 length | clone size | CDR3 DNA | CDR3 protein
TRBD2 | TRBJ2-2 | TRBV5-1 | 16 | - | TGCGCCAGCAGCTTCCGAATAGCGGGAAACACCGGGGAGCTGTTTTTT | CASSFRIAGNTGELFF
TRBD1 | TRBJ1-1 | TRBV28 | 14 | - | TGTGCCAGCAGTCCTCAGGGGGCAGGGACTGAAGCTTTCTTT | CASSPQGAGTEAFF
- | TRBJ2-2 | TRBV5-1 | 14 | - | TGCGCCAGCAGCCGGGAGTGGGGCACCGGGGAGCTGTTTTTT | CASSREWGTGELFF
TRBD2 | TRBJ2-7 | TRBV18 | 18 | - | TGTGCCAGCTCACCATTACGTCTAGCGGGAGGGCCGATCAACGAGCAGTACTTC | CASSPLRLAGGPINEQYF
- | TRBJ1-4 | TRBV6-6 | 15 | - | TGTGCCAGCAGTTTAGTCGTCGGGGAATCTCGAAAACTGTTTTTT | CASSLVVGESRKLFF
- | TRBJ2-7 | TRBV29-1 | 12 | - | TGCAGCGTTGAACGGGGCAGTTCCGAGCAGTACTTC | CSVERGSSEQYF
TRBD2 | TRBJ2-3 | TRBV15 | 15 | - | TGTGCCACCAGCCGGACTAGCGAATCCACAGATACGCAGTATTTT | CATSRTSESTDTQYF
TRBD2 | TRBJ2-3 | TRBV27 | 15 | - | TGTGCCAGCAGTTTAAGCGGGAGGGCCTTAGATACGCAGTATTTT | CASSLSGRALDTQYF
TRBD2 | TRBJ2-1 | TRBV7-9 | 16 | - | TGTGCCAGCAACTCTCTAGCGGGAGAAGCCTACAATGAGCAGTTCTTC | CASNSLAGEAYNEQFF
TRBD1 | TRBJ1-4 | TRBV5-1 | 14 | - | TGCGCCAGCAGCGCCGGGACAGGGGTTGAAAAACTGTTTTTT | CASSAGTGVEKLFF
- | TRBJ2-2 | TRBV18 | 19 | - | TGTGCCAGCTCACCACTGGGGTGGGGCGGAGCTGCGAACACCGGGGAGCTGTTTTTT | CASSPLGWGGAANTGELFF
- | TRBJ1-1 | TRBV7-9 | 16 | - | TGTGCCAGCAGCCAGCAGGACGGTAACATGAACACTGAAGCTTTCTTT | CASSQQDGNMNTEAFF
- | TRBJ1-3 | TRBV11-2 | 14 | - | TGTGCCAGCAGCTCAGAGGGGGGACGGGCCACCATATATTTT | CASSSEGGRATIYF
TRBD2 | TRBJ2-3 | TRBV5-1 | 18 | - | TGCGCCAGCAGCTCAGGACTAGCGGGAGGGCCGGTTGGAGATACGCAGTATTTT | CASSSGLAGGPVGDTQYF
- | TRBJ2-5 | TRBV11-3 | 19 | - | TGTGCCAGCAGCTCAGGAGGTTTGGGGTTCGGGCGGAACCAAGAGACCCAGTACTTC | CASSSGGLGFGRNQETQYF
- | TRBJ2-7 | TRBV6-5 | 14 | - | TGTGCCAGCAGTCCCGGCCGTCTCCTAGGGGAGCAGTACTTC | CASSPGRLLGEQYF
TRBD1 | TRBJ1-1 | TRBV18 | 17 | once | TGTGCCAGCTCACCACCGGCCAGGGGGTCAGGGTCCCATGAAGCTTTCTTT | CASSPPARGSGSHEAFF
TRBD1 | TRBJ1-5 | TRBV16 | 13 | - | TGTGCCAGCAGCCAGCAGGGGGATCAGCCCCAGCATTTT | CASSQQGDQPQHF
- | TRBJ2-1 | TRBV29-1 | 12 | - | TGCAGCGTTGGGGCTAGCGTAGGGGAGCAGTTCTTC | CSVGASVGEQFF